This T cell receptor (beta chain) was identified in a study of radiotherapy plus CTLA-4 blockade in lung cancer. The wider study: The study recorded objective responses in about 20% of patients and disease control in 31%.

Using immunoSEQ multiplex PCR, the repertoire was profiled, and TCRdb retains in-frame clones only, with some absent. Among 90,000 to 100,000 clones listed, roughly 85% were seen once. The V gene's germline CDR1 is SGHVS and CDR2 FQNEAQ. Trimming left V 2 bases short and J 6 bases short, with 11 bases between. This CDR3 comprises 15 residues. The study treated chemo-refractory metastatic non-small-cell lung cancer patients with focal radiation plus ipilimumab CTLA-4 blockade. Specimen: peripheral blood, collected from a patient treated with radiotherapy plus ipilimumab. This chain links TRBV7-8 with TRBJ1-6, with no clear D. This receptor was taken from a human donor with non-small cell lung cancer that progressed on radiotherapy plus ipilimumab. The CDR3 spells CASSLFALANSPLHF. The CDR3 DNA is TGTGCCAGCAGCTTATTCGCACTGGCTAATTCACCCCTCCACTTT.